This T cell receptor beta chain was captured in a study of cytomegalovirus exposure and HLA in healthy donors. For this clone: Antigen unknown.

Looked up from germline, CDR1 is KGHSH and CDR2 is LQKENI. The V gene lost 2 bases and the J gene lost 4 bases, with 20 bases spanning the gap. The CDR3 totals 17 residues. General observations from the study: It was reported that the classifier diagnosed cytomegalovirus status with high specificity and sensitivity in both the original and validation cohorts. Later analysis identified several of the most significant clusters that appeared linked to common viral pathogens. Segments of the TCR beta V type were, in most cases, productive about 87% or about 30% of the time in an earlier analysis.

Use of 60 Vbeta and 13 Jbeta primers characterized the PCR. Generated by immunoSEQ multiplex PCR, the TCRdb table keeps only in-frame clones and is missing some. The sample's table shows about 120,000 clones. This clonotype was sampled from a man aged 35 to 55 in good health and CMV-seropositive. The chain combines TRBV18 with TRBJ2-5; a possible D gene is TRBD1 (6 bases). The sequencing sample was made of PBMCs. The CDR3 DNA reads TGTGCCAGCTCACCATTTGGGGGCGCCCAGTTCTTAGAGACCCAGTACTTC. This encodes CASSPFGGAQFLETQYF.